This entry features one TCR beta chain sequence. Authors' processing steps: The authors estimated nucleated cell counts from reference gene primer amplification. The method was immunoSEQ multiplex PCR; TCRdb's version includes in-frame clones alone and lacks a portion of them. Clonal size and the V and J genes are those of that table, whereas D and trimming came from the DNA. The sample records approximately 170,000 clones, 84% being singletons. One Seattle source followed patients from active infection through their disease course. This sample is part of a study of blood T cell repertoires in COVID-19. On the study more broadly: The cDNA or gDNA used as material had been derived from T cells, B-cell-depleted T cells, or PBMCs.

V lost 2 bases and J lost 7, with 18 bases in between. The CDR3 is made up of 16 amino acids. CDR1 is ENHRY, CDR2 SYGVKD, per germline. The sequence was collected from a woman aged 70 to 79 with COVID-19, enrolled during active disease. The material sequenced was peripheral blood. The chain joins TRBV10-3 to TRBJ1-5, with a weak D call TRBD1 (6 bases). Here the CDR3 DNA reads TGTGCCATCAGTGAGAGTTTTCAGGGGTTTGTACAGCCCCAGCATTTT. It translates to CAISESFQGFVQPQHF.